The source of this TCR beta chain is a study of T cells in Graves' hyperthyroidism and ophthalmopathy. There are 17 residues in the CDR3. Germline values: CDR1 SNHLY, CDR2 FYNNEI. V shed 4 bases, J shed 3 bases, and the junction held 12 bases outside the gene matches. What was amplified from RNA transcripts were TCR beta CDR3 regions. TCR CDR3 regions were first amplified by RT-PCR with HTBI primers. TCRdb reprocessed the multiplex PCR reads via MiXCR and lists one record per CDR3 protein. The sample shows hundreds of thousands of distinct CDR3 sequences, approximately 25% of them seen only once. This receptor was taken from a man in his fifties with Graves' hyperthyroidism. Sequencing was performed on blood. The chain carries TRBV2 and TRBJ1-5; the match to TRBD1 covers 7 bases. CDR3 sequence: CASSGSGQWGVNQPQHF. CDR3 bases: TGTGCCAGCAGTGGGTCGGGACAGTGGGGGGTCAATCAGCCCCAGCATTTT.